This TCR beta chain was identified in a study of T cell repertoires in cytomegalovirus infection. Across the whole study: Based on public TCR beta signatures, there were indications of CMV infection and of a matching HLA type. Findings and caveats of the study: The response measured ex vivo was dominated by TCR beta clonotypes (HLA-C-restricted and CMV-specific).

This clonotype was recorded a few times. Its antigen is as yet unknown. This CDR3 region has 15 residues. The V gene's germline CDR1 is SGHTA and CDR2 FQGNSA. Trimming removed 3 bases at V and 1 base at J, with 12 bases between. One entry per CDR3 protein, called by TCRdb with MiXCR from the reads. The profile shows 650,000 to 900,000 distinct CDR3 sequences, 25% to 35% of them singletons. The chain links TRBV7-2 to TRBJ2-5, with D perhaps being TRBD1 or TRBD2 (5 bases each). The receptor was isolated from a human donor in good health (CMV status not recorded). Some clones in this sample may be carry-over from other donors' samples. The specimen was cultured CD8+ T cells from PBMCs, collected from culture after CMV antigen stimulation. The CDR3 DNA follows: TGTGCCAGCAGCTTTTGGGGGACCATCCAAGAGACCCAGTACTTC. Protein: CASSFWGTIQETQYF.